This T cell receptor beta chain derives from a study of blood T cell repertoires in COVID-19. Study overall: Researchers got acute and convalescent COVID-19 samples from the United States, Italy and Spain.

Trimming cost V 2 bases and J 4 bases; bases outside gene matches: 7. This CDR3 spans 15 amino acids. The germline CDR1 and CDR2 sequences are LNHDA and SQIVND (reference sequence). Authors' data handling: Reference gene primer amplification yielded estimated nucleated cell counts. The method was immunoSEQ multiplex PCR; TCRdb's version includes in-frame clones alone and lacks a portion of them. For V, J and clone size, that table is used; D and trimming come from the DNA. The table records some 280,000 clones, around nine tenths of them present only once. Material for sequencing was peripheral blood. The chain has TRBV19 and TRBJ1-2; the match to TRBD1 covers 7 bases. The sequence was obtained from a woman aged 55 to 70 with acute or convalescent COVID-19. This CDR3 is CASSIRGQSSYGYTF. CDR3 bases: TGTGCCAGTAGTATAAGGGGACAGTCTTCCTATGGCTACACCTTC.